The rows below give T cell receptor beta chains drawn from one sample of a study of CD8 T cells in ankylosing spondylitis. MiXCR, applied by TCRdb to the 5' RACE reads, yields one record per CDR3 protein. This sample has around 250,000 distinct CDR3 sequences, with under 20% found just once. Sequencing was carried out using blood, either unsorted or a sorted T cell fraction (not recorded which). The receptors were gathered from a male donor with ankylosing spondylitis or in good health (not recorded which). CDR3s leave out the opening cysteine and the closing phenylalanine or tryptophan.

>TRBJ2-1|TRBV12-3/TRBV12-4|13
ASSGFLGTYNEQF
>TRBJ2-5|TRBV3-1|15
ASCHGGKDYLRETQY
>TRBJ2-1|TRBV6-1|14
ASTGLAGERYNEQF
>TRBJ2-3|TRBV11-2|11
ASSPPTLDTQY
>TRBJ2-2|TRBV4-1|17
ASSQDELAGGPNTGELF
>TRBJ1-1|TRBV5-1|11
ASSTSGYTEAF
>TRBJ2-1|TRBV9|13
ASSVDGGSYNEQF
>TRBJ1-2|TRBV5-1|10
ASSHDRYGYT
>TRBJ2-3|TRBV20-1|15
SARPGSGRASTDTQY
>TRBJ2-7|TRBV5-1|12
ASSLEGQGAEQY
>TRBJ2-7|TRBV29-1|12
SVLSGKEDYEQY
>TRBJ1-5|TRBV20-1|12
SASAGGESQPQH
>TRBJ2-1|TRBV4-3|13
ASSQQLSSYNEQF
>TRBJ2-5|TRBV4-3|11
ASSQDRGSTQY
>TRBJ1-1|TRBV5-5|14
ASSTRPRTMNTEAF
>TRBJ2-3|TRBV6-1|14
ARRVAGRSCTDTQY
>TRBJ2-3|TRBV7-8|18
ASSSAAIGASGSLTDTQY
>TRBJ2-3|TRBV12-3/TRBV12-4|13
ASSQSSGIADTQY
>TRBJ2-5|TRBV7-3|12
ASSLTWGPETQY
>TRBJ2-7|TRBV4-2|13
ASSQAPGLAGEQY
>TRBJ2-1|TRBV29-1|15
SVEDVDTSQLYNEQF
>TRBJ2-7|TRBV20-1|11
SAPRDRAYEQY
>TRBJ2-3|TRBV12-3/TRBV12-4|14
ASSFALSASGDTQY
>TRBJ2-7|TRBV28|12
ASSLGLLTYEQY
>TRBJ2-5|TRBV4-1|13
ASSQNLGIRETQY
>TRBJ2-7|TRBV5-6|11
ASSISDLSEQY
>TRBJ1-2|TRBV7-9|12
ASSLAADVWGYT
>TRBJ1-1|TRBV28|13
ASSLTGYCCTEAF
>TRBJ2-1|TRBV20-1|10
SARDLMGEQF
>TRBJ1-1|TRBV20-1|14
SARALGDRGNTEAF
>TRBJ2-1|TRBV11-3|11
ASSPPGRNEQF
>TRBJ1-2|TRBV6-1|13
ASSPAGSTNYGYT
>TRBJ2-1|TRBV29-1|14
SVEDPWDVGTFEQF
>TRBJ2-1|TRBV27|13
ASSFLDRVYNEQF
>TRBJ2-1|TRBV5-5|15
ASSFSLAGPSYNEQF
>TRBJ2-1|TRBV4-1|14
ASSQPLGGHYNEQF
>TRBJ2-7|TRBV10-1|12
ASNPTSIGYEQY
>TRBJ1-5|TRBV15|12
ATSRVAGSQPQH
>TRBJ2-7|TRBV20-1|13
SASLTGLAGYEQY
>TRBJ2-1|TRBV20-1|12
SALGLVAYNEQF
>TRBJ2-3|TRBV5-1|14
ASSLGLAGALDTQY
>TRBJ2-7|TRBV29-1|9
SVVLNYEQY
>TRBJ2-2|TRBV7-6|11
ASSVEGTGELF
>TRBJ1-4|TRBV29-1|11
SVVGDGNEKLF
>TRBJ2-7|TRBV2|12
ASWDREGTYEQY
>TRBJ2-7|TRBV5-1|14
ASRLTGGTSSYEQY
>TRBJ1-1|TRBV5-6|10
ASSDRNTEAF
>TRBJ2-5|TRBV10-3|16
AISESKASGRPEETQY